Presented here are 20 T cell receptor beta chains from one specimen sequenced in a study of T cell changes during pregnancy in multiple sclerosis. This table comes from immunoSEQ multiplex PCR, and its TCRdb copy is limited to in-frame clones, with some not included. The sample holds around 30,000 clones; 90% to 95% are singletons and the top ten take about 0.64%. Sample: CD4+ T cells from peripheral blood mononuclear cells, taken in the first trimester of pregnancy. These receptor sequences come from a female donor with multiple sclerosis, enrolled in a pregnancy study.

The chain employs TRBV5-4 and TRBJ2-3; 7 bases are a match to TRBD2. Trimming took 4 bases from V and 6 from J; bases not matched to a gene: 2. Germline CDR1 SGHNT, CDR2 YYREEE (reference sequence). The CDR3 is made up of 12 amino acids. The chain's CDR3 is CASSKLADTQYF. The CDR3 DNA reads TGTGCCAGCAGCAAACTAGCGGATACGCAGTATTTT.

The genes are TRBV5-1 and TRBJ1-2; 8 bases agree with TRBD1. Germline V CDR1 and CDR2: SGHRS, YFSETQ. The CDR3 has 13 residues. V shed 4 bases and J 4 bases; nucleotides not matched to a gene: 3. CDR3 protein: CASSPTGGYGYTF. The CDR3, as DNA: TGCGCCAGCAGCCCCACAGGGGGCTATGGCTACACCTTC. The full variable domain, with the rest looked up from reference TRBV5-1 and TRBJ1-2, is KAGVTQTPRYLIKTRGQQVTLSCSPISGHRSVSWYQQTPGQGLQFLFEYFSETQRNKGNFPGRFSGRQFSNSRSEMNVSTLELGDSALYLCASSPTGGYGYTFGSGTRLTVV.

The chain joins TRBV2 to TRBJ2-3; 8 nucleotides align to TRBD1. CDR3 length: 16 residues. V lost 6 bases and J lost 2; bases outside the gene matches: 10. The germline gives CDR1 SNHLY, CDR2 FYNNEI. The CDR3 loop reads CASSATYRGITDTQYF. In nucleotides, the CDR3 is TGTGCCAGCAGCGCTACATACAGGGGGATCACAGATACGCAGTATTTT.

CDR3 region: CAISGRGLAKNIQYF. The CDR3, as DNA: TGTGCCATCAGTGGTAGGGGCCTAGCCAAAAACATTCAGTACTTC. The chain carries TRBV10-3 and TRBJ2-4, with D tentatively TRBD1 (5 bases). CDR3 length: 15 residues. From germline, CDR1 is ENHRY and CDR2 SYGVKD. Trimming stripped 4 bases from V and 0 bases from J, with 10 bases between.

The chain links TRBV30 to TRBJ1-1; 7 positions agree with TRBD1. Germline CDR1 reads GTSNPN; CDR2 reads SVGIG (reference sequence). Germline trimming cut 0 bases from V and 4 bases from J; bases unmatched to any gene: 2. The CDR3 extends over 13 amino acids. This chain's CDR3 is CAWSVRDSTEAFF. The CDR3, as DNA: TGTGCCTGGAGTGTTAGGGACAGCACTGAAGCTTTCTTT.

V is TRBV27 and J is TRBJ2-5; D is possibly TRBD1 (6 bases). Germline V gene data show CDR1 as MNHEY and CDR2 as SMNVEV (reference sequence). The CDR3 loop spans 15 amino acids. V was pared by 2 bases and J by 2 bases, with 12 bases between. In nucleotides, the CDR3 is TGTGCCAGCAGTTTAAGGGCCCAGGGGCAAGAGACCCAGTACTTC. This translates into CASSLRAQGQETQYF.

The chain uses TRBV2 and TRBJ1-6, with a possible D match to TRBD1 (5 bases). Germline lookup yields CDR1 SNHLY and CDR2 FYNNEI. Trimming cost V 9 bases and J 9 bases, with 15 bases left between them. There are 13 residues in the CDR3. The CDR3 DNA follows: TGTGCCAGTCTCGGGAGCAGGGTTTCACCCCTCCACTTT. It codes for CASLGSRVSPLHF.

This rearrangement joins TRBV5-4 to TRBJ2-1, with 9 bases matching TRBD2. Germline V CDR1 and CDR2: SGHNT, YYREEE (reference sequence). The CDR3 has 16 amino acids. V lost 4 bases, J lost 4 bases, and 9 bases stayed unmatched. The CDR3 reads CASSVGGSGGYNEQFF. CDR3 nucleotide sequence: TGTGCCAGCAGCGTCGGTGGTAGCGGGGGATACAATGAGCAGTTCTTC.

The chain couples TRBV7-9 to TRBJ2-1; TRBD2 matches at 7 bases. The V gene end was trimmed by 5 bases and the J gene end by 1 base; junction bases not matched to a gene: 2. The CDR3 extends over 14 amino acids. Germline V gives CDR1 SEHNR, CDR2 FQNEAQ (reference sequence). CDR3 amino acids: CASSPGGSYNEQFF. CDR3 bases: TGTGCCAGCAGCCCCGGGGGGTCCTACAATGAGCAGTTCTTC.

CDR3 in amino acids: CASSPQEGSFNQPQHF. The CDR3 region has the DNA TGTGCCAGCAGCCCCCAGGAGGGCAGCTTCAATCAGCCCCAGCATTTT. The genes are TRBV7-2 and TRBJ1-5; D not certain. Trimming pared 5 bases from V and 3 bases from J, leaving 17 bases between. The length of the CDR3 is 16 residues. Germline V CDR1 and CDR2: SGHTA, FQGNSA.

There are a few counts of this clone. The chain joins TRBV5-4 to TRBJ1-1; D is undetermined. Germline CDR1 is SGHNT and CDR2 is YYREEE (reference sequence). Trimming removed 0 bases from V and 0 bases from J, with 3 bases in between. The CDR3 extends over 13 amino acids. CDR3 region: CASSLALNTEAFF. The CDR3 DNA reads TGTGCCAGCAGCTTGGCATTGAACACTGAAGCTTTCTTT.

The chain employs TRBV7-2 and TRBJ1-1, with D possibly TRBD1 on 5 matching bases. Germline values: CDR1 SGHTA, CDR2 FQGNSA. The CDR3 runs 13 residues. V shed 3 bases and J shed 10 bases, with 15 bases lying between them. CDR3 residues: CASSLIGKGVAFF. The CDR3 DNA reads TGTGCCAGCAGCTTGATAGGAAAAGGGGTAGCTTTCTTT.

The CDR3 DNA follows: TGCGCCAGCAGTCTCGGGGGACAGGGGACCGAGCAGTACTTC. Its protein product is CASSLGGQGTEQYF. The chain employs TRBV10-2 and TRBJ2-7, with 10 bases that match TRBD1. The J segment lost 6 bases and the V segment lost 5 bases, leaving 7 bases of the junction unmatched. The CDR3 totals 14 residues. The germline CDR1 and CDR2 sequences are WSHSY and SAAADI.

V and J are TRBV7-8 and TRBJ2-1; 9 bases are shared with TRBD2. There are 16 residues in the CDR3. Germline V gene lookup returns CDR1 SGHVS and CDR2 FQNEAQ. Unmatched junction bases numbered 11, after V lost 5 bases and J lost 6 bases. CDR3 DNA sequence: TGTGCCAGCAGCCCGATCGGGAGCGGGGGGTTCAATGAGCAGTTCTTC. Its protein is CASSPIGSGGFNEQFF.

The rearrangement joins TRBV28 to TRBJ1-6; D unresolved. CDR1 is MDHEN, CDR2 SYDVKM, per germline. The CDR3 covers 12 residues. The ends were cut back, 3 bases at V and 9 bases at J, with 6 bases in the middle. In DNA form, the CDR3 reads TGTGCCAGCAGTTTGAGGGTTTCACCCCTCCACTTT. It translates to CASSLRVSPLHF.

The CDR3 bases are TGTGCCAGTAGTATGGGGATGGGGACAGTCCTCCCCGGGGAGCTGTTTTTT. Translated: CASSMGMGTVLPGELFF. The chain employs TRBV19 and TRBJ2-2; TRBD1 matches 7 bases. Germline V lookup: CDR1 LNHDA, CDR2 SQIVND (reference sequence). The CDR3 extends over 17 amino acids. V lost 3 bases to trimming and J lost 6 bases; unmatched junction nucleotides: 13.

Regarding this clone: Other DNA sequences in this sample translate to the same CDR3. The chain links TRBV11-1 to TRBJ1-3; no definite D call. The CDR3 is made up of 13 amino acids. Trimming pared 4 bases from V and 1 base from J, leaving 5 bases between. CDR1 is SGHAT, CDR2 FQDESV, per germline (reference sequence). CDR3 in DNA: TGTGCCAGCAGCTCACAGTCTGGAAACACCATATATTTT. Amino acid sequence: CASSSQSGNTIYF.

The J gene is TRBJ2-5, the V gene TRBV5-1; a weak D match, TRBD1 (7 bases). V gave up 4 bases and J gave up 4 bases, with 11 bases separating them. Germline V gene data show CDR1 as SGHRS and CDR2 as YFSETQ. CDR3 length equals 13 residues. In DNA form, the CDR3 reads TGCGCCAGCAGCGGGGGGACAGTAGAGACCCAGTACTTC. It specifies CASSGGTVETQYF.

This clone was recorded only once. The CDR3 DNA reads as TGCGCCAGCAGCCAGCGACTAGCGGGCAACCAAGAGACCCAGTACTTC. Translating it yields CASSQRLAGNQETQYF. The V and J genes are TRBV5-1 and TRBJ2-5; TRBD2 matches at 10 bases. V trimming: 4 bases; J trimming: 0 bases; junction bases outside the gene matches: 6. The CDR3 is 16 residues long. The germline V gene encodes CDR1 SGHRS and CDR2 YFSETQ.

The rearrangement links TRBV27 to TRBJ1-6, with 9 bases identical to TRBD1. In germline, CDR1 is MNHEY, CDR2 SMNVEV (reference sequence). Trimming removed 2 bases from V and 3 bases from J; junction bases left unmatched: 8. The CDR3 loop spans 18 amino acids. As DNA, the CDR3 is TGTGCCAGCAGTTTAAGGGGACAGGGCCCCTACTATAATTCACCCCTCCACTTT. Translating it yields CASSLRGQGPYYNSPLHF.